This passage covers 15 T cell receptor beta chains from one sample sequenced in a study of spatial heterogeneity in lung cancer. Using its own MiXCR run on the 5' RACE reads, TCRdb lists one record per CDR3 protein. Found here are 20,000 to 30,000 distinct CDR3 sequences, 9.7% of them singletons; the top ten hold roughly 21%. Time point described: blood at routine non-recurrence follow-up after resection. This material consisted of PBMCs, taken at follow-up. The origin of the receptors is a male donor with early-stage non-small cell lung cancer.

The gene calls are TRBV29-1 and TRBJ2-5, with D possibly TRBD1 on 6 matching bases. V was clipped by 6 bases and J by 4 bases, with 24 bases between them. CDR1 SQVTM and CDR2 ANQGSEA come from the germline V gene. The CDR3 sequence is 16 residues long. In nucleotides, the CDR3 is TGCAGCGTCCCTATGACAGGCGGGTCGGTTGGAGAGACCCAGTACTTC. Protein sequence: CSVPMTGGSVGETQYF.

CDR3 residues: CASKREPSTEAFF. CDR3 in DNA: TGTGCCAGCAAAAGGGAACCAAGCACTGAAGCTTTCTTT. The chain has TRBV7-2 and TRBJ1-1; no clear D gene. Germline CDR1 SGHTA, CDR2 FQGNSA. This CDR3 comprises 13 residues. Deletions cut 7 bases from V and 4 bases from J, with 13 bases between.

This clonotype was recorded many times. In DNA form, the CDR3 reads TGTGCCTGGAGTGTTCCGGGAGCGGATGGCTACACCTTC. This gives the protein CAWSVPGADGYTF. The chain uses TRBV30 and TRBJ1-2; no definite D call. This CDR3 contains 13 residues. Germline V gene data show CDR1 as GTSNPN and CDR2 as SVGIG (reference sequence). V was trimmed by 0 bases and J by 6 bases, leaving 11 bases between them.

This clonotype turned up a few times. The CDR3 nucleotides are TGCAGTGCTAGGATGGGGGATGAGCAGTTCTTC. Amino acids: CSARMGDEQFF. The chain uses TRBV20-1 and TRBJ2-1; D is tentatively TRBD1 or TRBD2 (5 bases each). Per the germline V gene, CDR1 is DFQATT and CDR2 is SNEGSKA (reference sequence). The V end was cut by 3 bases, the J end by 8 bases, with 8 bases between. The CDR3 runs 11 residues.

The CDR3: CSASQQGANEKLFF. CDR3 in DNA: TGCAGTGCTAGCCAACAGGGGGCGAATGAAAAACTGTTTTTT. The rearrangement uses TRBV20-1 and TRBJ1-4, with 9 bases identical to TRBD1. Germline CDR1 is DFQATT and CDR2 is SNEGSKA (reference sequence). V shed 3 bases, J shed 5 bases, and the junction held 4 bases outside the gene matches. The CDR3 spans 14 residues.

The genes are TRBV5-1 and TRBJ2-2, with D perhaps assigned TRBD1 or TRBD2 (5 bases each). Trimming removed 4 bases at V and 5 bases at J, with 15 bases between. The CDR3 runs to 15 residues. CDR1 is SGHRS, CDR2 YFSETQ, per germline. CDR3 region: CASSLVRGTTGELFF. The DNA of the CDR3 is TGCGCCAGCAGCCTCGTACGAGGGACGACCGGGGAGCTGTTTTTT.

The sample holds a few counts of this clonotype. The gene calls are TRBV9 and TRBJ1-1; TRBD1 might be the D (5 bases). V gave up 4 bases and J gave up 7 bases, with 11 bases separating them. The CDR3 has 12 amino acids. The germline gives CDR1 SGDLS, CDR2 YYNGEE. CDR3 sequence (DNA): TGTGCCAGCAGCTGGGGGTTAAATGAAGCTTTCTTT. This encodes CASSWGLNEAFF.

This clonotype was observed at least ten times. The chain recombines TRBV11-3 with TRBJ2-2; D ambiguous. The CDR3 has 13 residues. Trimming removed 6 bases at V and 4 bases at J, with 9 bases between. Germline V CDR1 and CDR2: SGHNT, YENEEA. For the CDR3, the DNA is TGTGCCAGCAGTGACCGCCCCACCGGGGAGCTGTTTTTT. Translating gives CASSDRPTGELFF.

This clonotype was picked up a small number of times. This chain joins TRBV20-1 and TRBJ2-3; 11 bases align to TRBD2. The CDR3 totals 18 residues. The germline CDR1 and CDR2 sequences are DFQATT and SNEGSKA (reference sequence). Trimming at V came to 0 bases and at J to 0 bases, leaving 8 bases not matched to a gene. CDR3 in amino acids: CSARDRISGGASTDTQYF. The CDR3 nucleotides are TGCAGTGCTAGAGATCGGATTAGCGGGGGGGCTAGCACAGATACGCAGTATTTT.

The CDR3 DNA follows: TGCGCCAGCAGCTTGGTGCAGGGGACGAACACTGAAGCTTTCTTT. Translated: CASSLVQGTNTEAFF. The chain has TRBV5-1 and TRBJ1-1; TRBD1 is a possible D gene (6 bases). The V gene lost 0 bases and the J gene lost 1 base, with 10 bases spanning the gap. The CDR3 runs 15 residues. The V gene's germline CDR1 is SGHRS and CDR2 YFSETQ.

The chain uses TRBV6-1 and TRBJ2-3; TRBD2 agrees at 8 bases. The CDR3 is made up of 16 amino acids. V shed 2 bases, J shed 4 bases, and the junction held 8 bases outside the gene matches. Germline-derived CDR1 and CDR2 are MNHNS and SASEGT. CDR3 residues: CASSEMIAGNADTQYF. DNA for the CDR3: TGTGCCAGCAGTGAAATGATAGCGGGGAATGCAGATACGCAGTATTTT.

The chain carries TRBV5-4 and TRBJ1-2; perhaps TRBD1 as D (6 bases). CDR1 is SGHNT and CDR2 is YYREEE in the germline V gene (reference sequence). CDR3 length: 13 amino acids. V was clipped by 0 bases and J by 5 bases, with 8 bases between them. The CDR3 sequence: CASSLGQVYGYTF. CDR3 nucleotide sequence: TGTGCCAGCAGCTTGGGACAGGTGTATGGCTACACCTTC.

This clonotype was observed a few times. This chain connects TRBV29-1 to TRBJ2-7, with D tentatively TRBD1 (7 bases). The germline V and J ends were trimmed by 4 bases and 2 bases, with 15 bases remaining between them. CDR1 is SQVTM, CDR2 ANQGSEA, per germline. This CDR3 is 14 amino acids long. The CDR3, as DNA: TGCAGCGTTGGCCAGCCAGGGGGGACCTACGAGCAGTACTTC. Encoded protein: CSVGQPGGTYEQYF.

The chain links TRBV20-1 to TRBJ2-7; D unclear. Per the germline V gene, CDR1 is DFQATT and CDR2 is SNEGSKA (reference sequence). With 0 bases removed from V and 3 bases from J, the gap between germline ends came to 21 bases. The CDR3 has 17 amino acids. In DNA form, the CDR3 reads TGCAGTGCTAGAGATCTCAAAACCCCTATTCCCTTCTACGAGCAGTACTTC. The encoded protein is CSARDLKTPIPFYEQYF.

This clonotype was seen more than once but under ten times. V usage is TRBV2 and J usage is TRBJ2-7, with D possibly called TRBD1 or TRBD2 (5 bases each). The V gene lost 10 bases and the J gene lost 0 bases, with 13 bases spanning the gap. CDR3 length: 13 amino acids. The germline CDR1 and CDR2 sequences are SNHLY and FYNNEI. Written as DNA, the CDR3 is TGTGCCACCCGGGGACCCGACTCCTACGAGCAGTACTTC. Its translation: CATRGPDSYEQYF.